The sequence of this TCR beta chain was determined in a study of shared clonotypes between healthy human individuals. Looking at the study overall: Two women and a few men aged 18 to 49 served as donors.

Profiled with immunoSEQ multiplex PCR; TCRdb holds only in-frame clones, not every one. The sample holds about 2 million clones; 85% to 95% are singletons and the top ten take 0.1% to 0.15%. Comments on this clone: Its antigen remains unknown.

Points from the study as a whole: Researchers sampled only blood; tissue repertoires likely differ. For sorted subsets, rarefaction showed incomplete sequencing despite large depth.

This CDR3 has 17 residues. The V and J ends lost 2 bases and 3 bases, in that order; junction bases with no gene match: 5. Germline values: CDR1 MNHNS, CDR2 SASEGT. Donors included only healthy HIV-negative adults lacking recent acute infections or vaccinations. This TCR came from a man between 18 and 35 years old in good health. V is TRBV6-1 and J is TRBJ1-6, with TRBD1 identical over 9 bases. The sample comprised naive CD4+ T cells sorted from blood. This sample's subset: CD45RA+ positively selected. CDR3 amino acids: CASSESRTGVYNSPLHF. The CDR3 DNA is TGTGCCAGCAGTGAATCTCGGACAGGGGTCTATAATTCACCCCTCCACTTT.